This TCR beta chain is drawn from a study of tumor and adjacent non-tumor tissue in lung cancer. TCRbeta libraries were built with three rounds of nested PCR, modified from ARM-PCR. TCRdb reprocessed the multiplex PCR reads via MiXCR and lists one record per CDR3 protein. Here the sample spans approximately 75,000 distinct CDR3 sequences, around 77% being singletons. As for this clonotype: At one of its ends the junction is not consistent with the germline gene, which may arise from a read error.

This sample's RNA came from whole unsorted tissue. The sample was lung tumor tissue. This TCR was sampled from a woman between 45 and 60 years old with non-small cell lung cancer.

CDR3 nucleotides: TGTGCCAGTAGCCATCCAGGCGGTAACTATGACTACACCTTC. It is translated as CASSHPGGNYDYTF. This chain uses TRBV4-2 with TRBJ1-2; D is unresolved. This CDR3 region has 14 residues. The germline gives CDR1 LGHNA, CDR2 YNFKEQ.